The 24 T cell receptor beta chains reported below all come from one sample, sequenced in a study of cytomegalovirus exposure and HLA in healthy donors. The PCR employed 60 Vbeta primers together with 13 Jbeta primers. Measured with immunoSEQ multiplex PCR; TCRdb has only the in-frame clones, and not every one. The table lists 150,000 to 200,000 clones, around 79% of them singletons. Sample: PBMCs. These receptor sequences come from a woman in her forties in good health and CMV-seropositive.

The J gene is TRBJ2-4, the V gene TRBV30, with D perhaps TRBD1 (5 bases). The CDR3 length is 14 residues. Germline assignment: CDR1 GTSNPN and CDR2 SVGIG (reference sequence). The V end was cut by 0 bases, the J end by 1 base, with 7 bases between. CDR3 nucleotide sequence: TGTGCCTGGAGTGTGGGGCTGGCCAAAAACATTCAGTACTTC. This encodes CAWSVGLAKNIQYF.

This chain links TRBV7-2 with TRBJ2-4, with 12 bases that match TRBD1. The CDR3 totals 16 residues. V lost 5 bases to trimming and J lost 1 base; unmatched junction nucleotides: 3. Germline values: CDR1 SGHTA, CDR2 FQGNSA. This chain's CDR3 is CASSPGQGAAKNIQYF. The CDR3 DNA follows: TGTGCCAGCAGCCCGGGACAGGGGGCGGCCAAAAACATTCAGTACTTC.

This rearrangement joins TRBV6-5 to TRBJ2-4; a possible D gene is TRBD1 (5 bases). V lost 6 bases and J 4 bases, leaving 10 bases between the germline ends. The V gene's germline CDR1 is MNHEY and CDR2 SVGAGI. The CDR3 covers 13 residues. The CDR3: CASRARGKNIQYF. Here the CDR3 DNA reads TGTGCCAGCAGGGCAAGGGGAAAAAACATTCAGTACTTC.

This sequence joins TRBV7-9 and TRBJ1-1, with 10 bases matching TRBD1. Germline values: CDR1 SEHNR, CDR2 FQNEAQ (reference sequence). The CDR3 is 15 residues long. V lost 5 bases to trimming and J lost 5 bases; unmatched junction nucleotides: 8. CDR3 region: CASSPRDRGSTEAFF. The CDR3 DNA sequence: TGTGCCAGCAGCCCAAGGGACAGGGGATCAACTGAAGCTTTCTTT.

The V gene is TRBV18, the J gene TRBJ1-1, with 7 bases aligning to TRBD1. This CDR3 is 16 amino acids long. V lost 1 base, J lost 2 bases, and 7 bases stayed unmatched. Germline-derived CDR1 and CDR2 are KGHSH and LQKENI. The CDR3 region is CASSPQTGTANTEAFF. DNA of the CDR3: TGTGCCAGCTCACCACAAACCGGGACAGCTAACACTGAAGCTTTCTTT.

The chain combines TRBV5-6 with TRBJ2-7; weak D call: TRBD1 (6 bases). V shed 5 bases and J shed 2 bases, with 14 bases lying between them. The CDR3 has 14 amino acids. Germline V gene data show CDR1 as SGHDT and CDR2 as YYEEEE. As DNA, the CDR3 is TGTGCCAGCAGAGCCAATACAGGGACCTACGAGCAGTACTTC. Protein product: CASRANTGTYEQYF.

This clone was picked up one time. CDR3 coding DNA: TGTGCCAGCAGAACAGCGGGGGGGCCGGTAGAGACCCAGTACTTC. Its protein is CASRTAGGPVETQYF. The rearrangement joins TRBV28 to TRBJ2-5; 10 positions agree with TRBD2. This CDR3 contains 15 residues. Germline CDR1 reads MDHEN; CDR2 reads SYDVKM. V was pared by 6 bases and J by 4 bases, with 8 bases of the junction left unmatched.

This rearrangement joins TRBV10-2 to TRBJ2-5, with D possibly matching TRBD1 (5 bases). Trimming cost V 6 bases and J 2 bases, with 10 bases left between them. Germline loops: CDR1 WSHSY, CDR2 SAAADI. This CDR3 has 13 amino acids. The CDR3 protein is CASRGPGQETQYF. The DNA of the CDR3 is TGCGCCAGCAGGGGGCCAGGTCAAGAGACCCAGTACTTC.

The rearrangement links TRBV30 to TRBJ1-4; a weak D match, TRBD1 (6 bases). V was pared by 2 bases and J by 4 bases, with 11 bases between. This CDR3 comprises 14 residues. Germline V gives CDR1 GTSNPN, CDR2 SVGIG (reference sequence). CDR3 in DNA: TGTGCCTGGAGTCTGCGACAGGTTAATGAAAAACTGTTTTTT. This translates into CAWSLRQVNEKLFF.

The rearrangement uses TRBV4-3 and TRBJ1-2, with 7 bases aligning to TRBD1. The CDR3 has 15 residues. V shed 0 bases and J 2 bases; nucleotides not matched to a gene: 3. Germline V gene sequence: CDR1 LGHNA, CDR2 YSLEER. DNA of the CDR3: TGCGCCAGCAGCCAAGATACAGGGGCCAACTATGGCTACACCTTC. Residues: CASSQDTGANYGYTF.

The chain uses TRBV30 and TRBJ2-6, with D possibly being TRBD1 (6 bases). Germline V gives CDR1 GTSNPN, CDR2 SVGIG (reference sequence). V was pared by 5 bases and J by 0 bases, with 11 bases between. This CDR3 spans 15 amino acids. The CDR3 DNA follows: TGTGCCTGGGGACAGCCGCACTCTGGGGCCAACGTCCTGACTTTC. Protein: CAWGQPHSGANVLTF.

The V and J genes are TRBV2 and TRBJ1-2, with TRBD1 matching over 7 bases. CDR1 and CDR2 from the germline V gene are SNHLY and FYNNEI. CDR3 size: 13 residues. V trimming: 1 base; J trimming: 7 bases; junction bases outside the gene matches: 3. CDR3 protein: CASSEEGAGGYTF. CDR3 sequence (DNA): TGTGCCAGCAGTGAAGAGGGGGCAGGTGGCTACACCTTC.

CDR3 sequence (DNA): TGTGCCTGGACCCTACGGGGGGTTTCACCCCTCCACTTT. As protein: CAWTLRGVSPLHF. V is TRBV30 and J is TRBJ1-6; perhaps TRBD1 as D (5 bases). The CDR3 has 13 amino acids. V was cut by 4 bases and J by 9 bases, with 13 bases left in between. Germline CDR1 reads GTSNPN; CDR2 reads SVGIG (reference sequence).

This clone was counted a single time. This chain connects TRBV7-9 to TRBJ1-1, with D possibly TRBD1 on 5 matching bases. Germline V lookup: CDR1 SEHNR, CDR2 FQNEAQ (reference sequence). The ends were cut back, 1 base at V and 7 bases at J, with 19 bases in the middle. The CDR3 length is 16 residues. The CDR3 loop reads CASSLGAWAVRDEAFF. CDR3 coding DNA: TGTGCCAGCAGCTTAGGCGCATGGGCAGTCAGGGATGAAGCTTTCTTT. Filled out from reference TRBV7-9 and TRBJ1-1, the complete variable domain reads DTGVSQNPRHKITKRGQNVTFRCDPISEHNRLYWYRQTLGQGPEFLTYFQNEAQLEKSRLLSDRFSAERPKGSFSTLEIQRTEQGDSAMYLCASSLGAWAVRDEAFFGQGTRLTVV.

This clone was observed a handful of times. The chain recombines TRBV6-5 with TRBJ2-1; TRBD2 aligns across 8 bases. Germline V gives CDR1 MNHEY, CDR2 SVGAGI. The V segment lost 2 bases and the J segment 0 bases; nucleotides outside the gene matches: 3. The CDR3 covers 16 residues. The CDR3 loop reads CASSYQGTSSYNEQFF. CDR3 bases: TGTGCCAGCAGTTACCAAGGGACTAGCTCCTACAATGAGCAGTTCTTC.

The J gene is TRBJ2-1, the V gene TRBV10-2, with D uncertain. The V and J ends lost 3 bases and 7 bases respectively, with 4 bases between them. The CDR3 consists of 11 residues. Germline V gene data show CDR1 as WSHSY and CDR2 as SAAADI. This chain's CDR3 is CASSDRNEQFF. In DNA, the CDR3 is TGCGCCAGCAGTGATCGGAATGAGCAGTTCTTC.

This clone was found a few times. The chain uses TRBV28 and TRBJ2-1, with a possible D match to TRBD2 (5 bases). The CDR3 runs to 12 residues. Per the germline V gene, CDR1 is MDHEN and CDR2 is SYDVKM. V gave up 4 bases and J gave up 15 bases, with 16 bases separating them. The CDR3 nucleotides are TGTGCCAGCAGTTACAGACTGGGAGATCTGTTCTTC. Its translation: CASSYRLGDLFF.

The chain carries TRBV12-5 and TRBJ2-1; 9 nucleotides line up with TRBD1. This CDR3 is 15 amino acids long. The ends lost 6 bases at V and 2 bases at J; junction bases unmatched: 5. In germline, CDR1 is LGHNT, CDR2 FRNRAP. The CDR3 region has the DNA TGTGCTAGTGGGTGGGGACAGGGCCCCTACAATGAGCAGTTCTTC. As protein: CASGWGQGPYNEQFF.

V gene TRBV9 combines with J gene TRBJ2-5; D is possibly TRBD1 (6 bases). The germline V gene encodes CDR1 SGDLS and CDR2 YYNGEE. This CDR3 has 14 amino acids. Trimming removed 0 bases from V and 5 bases from J, with 11 bases in between. The CDR3 region is CASSVEGVPETQYF. The CDR3 region has the DNA TGTGCCAGCAGCGTAGAGGGGGTCCCGGAGACCCAGTACTTC.

This CDR3 is CASSTGLAGAMNSYNEQFF. CDR3 DNA sequence: TGTGCCAGCAGCACCGGACTAGCGGGGGCCATGAACTCCTACAATGAGCAGTTCTTC. The rearrangement uses TRBV5-4 and TRBJ2-1, with 13 bases lining up with TRBD2. J gave up 0 bases and V 4 bases, and 10 bases lay outside the gene matches. Germline CDR1 is SGHNT and CDR2 is YYREEE (reference sequence). The CDR3 sequence is 19 residues long.

The rearrangement uses TRBV30 and TRBJ2-7; TRBD2 matches at 8 bases. From germline, CDR1 is GTSNPN and CDR2 SVGIG (reference sequence). Trimming removed 3 bases from V and 2 bases from J; junction bases left unmatched: 6. The CDR3 covers 14 residues. CDR3: CAWRSAGATYEQYF. The CDR3 bases are TGTGCCTGGAGGTCAGCGGGGGCGACCTACGAGCAGTACTTC. Combining the CDR3 with reference TRBV30 and TRBJ2-7 gives the whole variable domain SQTIHQWPATLVQPVGSPLSLECTVEGTSNPNLYWYRQAAGRGLQLLFYSVGIGQISSEVPQNLSASRPQDRQFILSSKKLLLSDSGFYLCAWRSAGATYEQYFGPGTRLTVT.

This clone was seen a few times. The J gene is TRBJ1-2, the V gene TRBV5-1; 7 nucleotides agree with TRBD1. The CDR3 spans 14 residues. Germline V gene sequence: CDR1 SGHRS, CDR2 YFSETQ. After removal of 0 bases from V and 5 bases from J, the junction contained 4 bases not matched to a gene. The chain's CDR3 is CASSLAGTDYGYTF. The CDR3 DNA is TGCGCCAGCAGCTTGGCCGGGACAGATTATGGCTACACCTTC.

The gene calls are TRBV2 and TRBJ2-1; no clear D. This CDR3 spans 13 amino acids. Trimming removed 1 base at V and 8 bases at J, with 9 bases between. The germline V gene encodes CDR1 SNHLY and CDR2 FYNNEI. The DNA for the CDR3 is TGTGCCAGCAGTGAAGGCGAGAGCTATGAGCAGTTCTTC. Translation gives CASSEGESYEQFF.

The rearrangement joins TRBV29-1 to TRBJ2-5, with TRBD2 as a possible D gene (6 bases). The germline V gene encodes CDR1 SQVTM and CDR2 ANQGSEA. CDR3 size: 13 residues. V shed 0 bases and J shed 5 bases, with 10 bases lying between them. In nucleotides, the CDR3 is TGCAGCGTTGAAGAACAGGAGGGGGAGACCCAGTACTTC. Its protein is CSVEEQEGETQYF.